These T cell receptor beta chains were read from a single sample in a study of T-cell reconstitution after alpha-beta-depleted transplantation in children. Using its own MiXCR run on the PCR reads, TCRdb lists one record per CDR3 protein. The sample carries around 300,000 distinct CDR3 sequences, over 20% recorded once. The specimen comprised PBMCs, mostly from graft donor cells, sampled 180 days after TCRalphabeta/CD19-depleted stem cell transplant. The receptors were gathered from a male patient aged 10-17 years who had a stem cell transplant for acute lymphoblastic leukemia, so the T cells may come from the graft donor. Each CDR3 is given with its conserved first and last residue. Fields, in order: J gene, D gene, clone size, V gene, CDR3 DNA, CDR3 protein. The D gene is left open where the match is weak. Clone size is shown for a subset of rows, as once, few, many or a class of expanded clone.

>TRBJ1-5|NA|NA|TRBV7-8
TGTGCCAGCAGCTTGCCACCGTCGAGGGATCAGCCCCAGCATTTT
CASSLPPSRDQPQHF
>TRBJ2-1|NA|NA|TRBV7-9
TGTGCCACCATCCTGGGCAGGGGGGAGTTCTTC
CATILGRGEFF
>TRBJ1-1|NA|NA|TRBV5-1
TGCGCCAGCAGCCCGACACAGGGCGTCACTGAAGCTTTCTTT
CASSPTQGVTEAFF
>TRBJ2-1|NA|few|TRBV19
TGTGCCAGTAGTCCGGGACTCGCCAATGAGCAGTTCTTC
CASSPGLANEQFF
>TRBJ1-3|TRBD1|many|TRBV18
TGTGCCAGCTCTGCCGACAGGGCTGGAAACACCATATATTTT
CASSADRAGNTIYF
>TRBJ2-3|NA|NA|TRBV27
TGTGCCAGCACCCAAGCAGGTGGAAGCACAGATACGCAGTATTTT
CASTQAGGSTDTQYF
>TRBJ2-7|NA|NA|TRBV27
TGTGCCAGCGGGTTATTTGGGGCAGGGCCGGTCGAGCAGTACTTC
CASGLFGAGPVEQYF
>TRBJ2-1|TRBD2|NA|TRBV11-3
TGTGCCAGCAGCTGGGGACTAGCGGACAATGAGCAGTTCTTC
CASSWGLADNEQFF
>TRBJ2-2|TRBD2|NA|TRBV6-1
TGTGCCAGCAGTGAAGCGGTCTTCCTAGCGGGCCTGACCGGGGAGCTGTTTTTT
CASSEAVFLAGLTGELFF
>TRBJ2-2|NA|NA|TRBV18
TGTGCCAGCTCACCCACGGGGGTCGCCGGGGAGCTGTTTTTT
CASSPTGVAGELFF
>TRBJ2-1|TRBD2|NA|TRBV20-1
TGCAGTGCTAGAGAAATAGCGGGAGGCCCCTACAATGAGCAGTTCTTC
CSAREIAGGPYNEQFF
>TRBJ2-5|NA|NA|TRBV5-6
TGTGCCAGCAGCTTCAGGAGGCAGAAGACCCAGTACTTC
CASSFRRQKTQYF
>TRBJ1-6|TRBD1|few|TRBV5-6
TGTGCCAGCAGCTTCCGGGACAGGAATAATTCACCCCTCCACTTT
CASSFRDRNNSPLHF
>TRBJ1-6|NA|NA|TRBV7-3
TGTGCCAGCAGCTTACAGGGGATCACCTATAATTCACCCCTCCACTTT
CASSLQGITYNSPLHF
>TRBJ2-3|TRBD2|NA|TRBV6-5
TGTGCCAGCAGTTTGGGACTAGCGGGGTTCTCAGATACGCAGTATTTT
CASSLGLAGFSDTQYF
>TRBJ2-2|TRBD2|NA|TRBV2
TGTGCCAGCAGTAGACTAGCCTCCGGGGAGCTGTTTTTT
CASSRLASGELFF
>TRBJ2-5|TRBD1|few|TRBV5-1
TGCGCCAGCAGCTCCGTACAGGGGCACCACCAAGAGACCCAGTACTTC
CASSSVQGHHQETQYF
>TRBJ2-7|TRBD2|few|TRBV30
TGTGCCTGGGTAACTAGCGGGGGTTACGAGCAGTACTTC
CAWVTSGGYEQYF
>TRBJ1-1|NA|few|TRBV20-1
TGCAGTGCTAGAGGGAACAGAGGGTTTGGTTTCTTT
CSARGNRGFGFF
>TRBJ1-1|NA|NA|TRBV5-6
TGTGCCAGCAGCTTGCTTCCCTCAACTGAAGCTTTCTTT
CASSLLPSTEAFF
>TRBJ1-1|NA|NA|TRBV3-1
TGTGCCAGCAGCTTTCGCAGGGGTGCGCGCACTGAAGCTTTCTTT
CASSFRRGARTEAFF
>TRBJ1-1|NA|NA|TRBV6-1
TGTGCCAGCAGAGGAAGCCTTATACGGGGGACTGAAGCTTTCTTT
CASRGSLIRGTEAFF
>TRBJ2-1|NA|NA|TRBV12-3/TRBV12-4
TGTGCCAGCAGTTGGGGCGCGGGATACAATGAGCAGTTCTTC
CASSWGAGYNEQFF
>TRBJ1-1|NA|NA|TRBV27
TGTGCCAGCAGTCCCCAACAGGGTAAGGGTACAGAAGCTTTCTTT
CASSPQQGKGTEAFF
>TRBJ2-7|NA|few|TRBV5-1
TGCGCCAGCAGCTTGGAAATGGGGGAGACCTACGAGCAGTACTTC
CASSLEMGETYEQYF
>TRBJ2-3|TRBD2|few|TRBV12-3/TRBV12-4
TGTGCCAGCAGTTTAGGACTAGCGGCAGGGGATACGCAGTATTTT
CASSLGLAAGDTQYF
>TRBJ2-7|TRBD2|few|TRBV6-5
TGTGCCAGCAGTTACTCGATTGAGAAGGCTCGGGGGACTATCTACGAGCAGTACTTC
CASSYSIEKARGTIYEQYF
>TRBJ2-1|NA|NA|TRBV7-9
TGTGCCAGCAGCTTTGGACAGAAAAACAATGAGCAGTTCTTC
CASSFGQKNNEQFF
>TRBJ2-7|NA|NA|TRBV6-5
TGTGCCAGCAGTTACTCGTCTGGCTATGGCTCCTACGAGCAGTACTTC
CASSYSSGYGSYEQYF
>TRBJ2-7|NA|NA|TRBV11-2
TGTGCCAGCAGCTCCATTACCTCCTACGAGCAGTACTTC
CASSSITSYEQYF